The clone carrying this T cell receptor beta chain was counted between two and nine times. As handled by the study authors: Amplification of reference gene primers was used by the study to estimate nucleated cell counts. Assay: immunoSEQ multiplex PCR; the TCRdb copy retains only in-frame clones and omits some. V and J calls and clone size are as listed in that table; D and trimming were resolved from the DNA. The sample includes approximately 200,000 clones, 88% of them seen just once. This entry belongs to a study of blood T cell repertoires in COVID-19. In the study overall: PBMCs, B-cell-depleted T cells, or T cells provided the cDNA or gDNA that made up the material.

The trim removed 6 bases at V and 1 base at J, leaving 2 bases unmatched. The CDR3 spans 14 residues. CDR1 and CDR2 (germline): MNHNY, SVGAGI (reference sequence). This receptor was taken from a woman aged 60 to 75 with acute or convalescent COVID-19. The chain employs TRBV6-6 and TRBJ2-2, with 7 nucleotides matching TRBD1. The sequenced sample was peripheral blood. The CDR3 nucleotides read TGTGCCAGCAGGTGGACAGGGAACACCGGGGAGCTGTTTTTT. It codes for CASRWTGNTGELFF.